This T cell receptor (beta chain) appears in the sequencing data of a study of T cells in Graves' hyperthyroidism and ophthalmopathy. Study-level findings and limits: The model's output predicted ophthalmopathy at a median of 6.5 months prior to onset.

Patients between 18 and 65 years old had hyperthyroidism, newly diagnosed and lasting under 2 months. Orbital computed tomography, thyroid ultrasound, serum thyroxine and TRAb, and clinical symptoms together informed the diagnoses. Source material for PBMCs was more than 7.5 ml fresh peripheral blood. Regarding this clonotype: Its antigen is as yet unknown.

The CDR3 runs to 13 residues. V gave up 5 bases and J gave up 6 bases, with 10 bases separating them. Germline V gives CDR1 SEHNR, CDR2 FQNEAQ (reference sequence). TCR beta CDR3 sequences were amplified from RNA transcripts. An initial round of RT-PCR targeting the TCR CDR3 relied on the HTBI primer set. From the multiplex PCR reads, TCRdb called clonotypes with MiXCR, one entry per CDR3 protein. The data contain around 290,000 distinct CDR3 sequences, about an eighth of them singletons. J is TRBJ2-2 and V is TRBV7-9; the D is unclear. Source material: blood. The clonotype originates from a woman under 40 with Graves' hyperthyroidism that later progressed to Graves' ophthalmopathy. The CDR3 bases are TGTGCCAGCAGCCCACCAGCTGCCGGGGAGCTGTTTTTT. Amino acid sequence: CASSPPAAGELFF.